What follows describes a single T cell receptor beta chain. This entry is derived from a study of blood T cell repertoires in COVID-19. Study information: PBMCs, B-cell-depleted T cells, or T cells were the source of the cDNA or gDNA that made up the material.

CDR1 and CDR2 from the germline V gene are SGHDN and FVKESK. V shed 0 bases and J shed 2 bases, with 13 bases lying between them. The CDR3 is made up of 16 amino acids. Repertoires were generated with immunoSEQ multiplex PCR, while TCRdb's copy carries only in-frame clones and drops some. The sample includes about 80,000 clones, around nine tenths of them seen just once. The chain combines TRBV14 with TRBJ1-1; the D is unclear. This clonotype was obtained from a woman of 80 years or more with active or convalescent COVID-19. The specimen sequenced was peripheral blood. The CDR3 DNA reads TGTGCCAGCAGCCAAGATTTTGGGAGGATTAACACTGAAGCTTTCTTT. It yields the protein CASSQDFGRINTEAFF.